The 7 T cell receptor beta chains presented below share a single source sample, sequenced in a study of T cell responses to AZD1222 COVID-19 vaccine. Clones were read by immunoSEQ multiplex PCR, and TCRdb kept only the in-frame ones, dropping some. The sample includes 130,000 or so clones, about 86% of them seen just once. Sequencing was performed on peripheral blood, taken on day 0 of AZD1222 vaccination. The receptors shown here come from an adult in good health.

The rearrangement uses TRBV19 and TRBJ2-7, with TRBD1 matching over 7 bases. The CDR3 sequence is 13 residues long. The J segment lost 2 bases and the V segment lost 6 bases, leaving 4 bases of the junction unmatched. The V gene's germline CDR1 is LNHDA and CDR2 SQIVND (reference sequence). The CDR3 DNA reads TGTGCCAGTAGCATACAGGGGACCTACGAGCAGTACTTC. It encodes CASSIQGTYEQYF.

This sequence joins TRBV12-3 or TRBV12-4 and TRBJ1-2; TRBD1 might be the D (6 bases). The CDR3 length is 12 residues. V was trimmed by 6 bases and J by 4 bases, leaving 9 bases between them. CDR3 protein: CASSQGFYGYTF. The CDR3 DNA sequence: TGTGCCAGCAGCCAGGGGTTCTATGGCTACACCTTC.

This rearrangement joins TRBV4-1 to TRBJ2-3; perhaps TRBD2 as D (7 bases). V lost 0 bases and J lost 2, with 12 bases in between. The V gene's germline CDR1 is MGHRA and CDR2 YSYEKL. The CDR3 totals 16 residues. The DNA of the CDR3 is TGCGCCAGCAGCCAAGATAGGGGGGGACCCACAGATACGCAGTATTTT. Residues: CASSQDRGGPTDTQYF.

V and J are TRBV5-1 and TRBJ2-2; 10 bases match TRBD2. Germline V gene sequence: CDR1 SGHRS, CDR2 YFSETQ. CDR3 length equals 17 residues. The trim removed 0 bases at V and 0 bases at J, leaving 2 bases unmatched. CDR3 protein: CASSLEAGGPNTGELFF. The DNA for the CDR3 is TGCGCCAGCAGCTTGGAAGCGGGGGGGCCGAACACCGGGGAGCTGTTTTTT.

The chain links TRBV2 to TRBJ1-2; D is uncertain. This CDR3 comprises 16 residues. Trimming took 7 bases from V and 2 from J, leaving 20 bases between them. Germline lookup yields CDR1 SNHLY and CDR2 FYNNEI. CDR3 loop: CASKIRFIRANYGYTF. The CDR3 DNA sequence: TGTGCCAGCAAAATTAGATTTATTAGGGCAAACTATGGCTACACCTTC.

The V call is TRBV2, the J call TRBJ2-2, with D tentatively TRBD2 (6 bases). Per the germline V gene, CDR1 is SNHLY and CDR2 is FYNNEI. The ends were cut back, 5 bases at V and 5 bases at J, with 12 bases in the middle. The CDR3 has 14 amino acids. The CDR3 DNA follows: TGTGCCAGCAGTTGGGCGGGACTGACCGGGGAGCTGTTTTTT. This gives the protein CASSWAGLTGELFF. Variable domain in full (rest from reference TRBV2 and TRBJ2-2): EPEVTQTPSHQVTQMGQEVILRCVPISNHLYFYWYRQILGQKVEFLVSFYNNEISEKSEIFDDQFSVERPDGSNFTLKIRSTKLEDSAMYFCASSWAGLTGELFFGEGSRLTVL.

CDR3 protein: CASSLRTGTENNEQFF. In nucleotides, the CDR3 is TGTGCCAGCAGCCTTCGTACCGGGACAGAGAACAATGAGCAGTTCTTC. The chain recombines TRBV7-3 with TRBJ2-1, with 7 bases aligning to TRBD1. Germline CDR1 SGHTA, CDR2 FQGTGA. Trimming cost V 5 bases and J 5 bases; bases outside gene matches: 12. The CDR3 is made up of 16 amino acids.